This entry features one T cell receptor beta chain sequence. Its antigen is undetermined. The authors extracted RNA and reverse transcribed it into cDNA as the sequencing template. TCRdb's table, derived via immunoSEQ multiplex PCR, lists solely in-frame clones and lacks some. The sample carries some 180,000 clones, about 61% recorded once. The source of the sample is a study of CD8+ T cells in alopecia areata. Study conclusions and caveats: TCRs were shared less clearly across patients than in mice, possibly for HLA-related reasons. Sequences from scalp samples also cover resident alphabeta T cells of normal skin. Lesional scalp displayed greater clonality than normal scalp, most notably in alopecia totalis/universalis.

PBMCs yielded sorted CD4+ and CD8+ T cells. From germline, CDR1 is MNHNY and CDR2 SVGAGI (reference sequence). The V end was cut by 7 bases, the J end by 3 bases, with 12 bases between. CDR3 length: 13 residues. The V gene is TRBV6-6, the J gene TRBJ1-2; D is undetermined. Sequencing was carried out using CD8+ T cells sorted from blood. This receptor was taken from a human donor in good health. CDR3 nucleotide sequence: TGTGCCAGCATCCCGAACAGTGACTATGGCTACACCTTC. Translation: CASIPNSDYGYTF.